This TCR beta chain appears in the sequencing data of a study of blood T cell repertoires in COVID-19. Study-level background: Nucleic acid was either cDNA or gDNA, and it came from T cells, B-cell-depleted T cells, or PBMCs.

Authors' analysis steps: Reference gene primer amplification gave nucleated cell count estimates. The protocol was immunoSEQ multiplex PCR, while the TCRdb copy is restricted to in-frame clones and leaves out a portion. The V and J calls and clone size come from that table; D and trimming were worked out from the DNA. This sample yields about 140,000 clones, of which around four fifths are seen a single time; around 6.2% belongs to the top ten. J was trimmed by 5 bases and V by 5 bases; bases with no gene match: 4. The germline CDR1 and CDR2 sequences are SGHVS and FQNEAQ. The CDR3 totals 15 residues. Recruitment covered some 25 US areas and drew participants whose ages spanned roughly 18 to 100 years. Clinical histories supplied by participants themselves formed the basis of cohort assignment.

The V and J genes are TRBV7-8 and TRBJ2-3, with 13 nucleotides matching TRBD2. The receptor comes from a woman aged 40 to 50 who had recovered from COVID-19. The specimen was PBMCs or T cells enriched from blood (not recorded which). The CDR3 here is CASSLRLAGGDTQYF. In DNA form, the CDR3 reads TGTGCCAGCAGCCTACGACTAGCGGGAGGAGATACGCAGTATTTT.